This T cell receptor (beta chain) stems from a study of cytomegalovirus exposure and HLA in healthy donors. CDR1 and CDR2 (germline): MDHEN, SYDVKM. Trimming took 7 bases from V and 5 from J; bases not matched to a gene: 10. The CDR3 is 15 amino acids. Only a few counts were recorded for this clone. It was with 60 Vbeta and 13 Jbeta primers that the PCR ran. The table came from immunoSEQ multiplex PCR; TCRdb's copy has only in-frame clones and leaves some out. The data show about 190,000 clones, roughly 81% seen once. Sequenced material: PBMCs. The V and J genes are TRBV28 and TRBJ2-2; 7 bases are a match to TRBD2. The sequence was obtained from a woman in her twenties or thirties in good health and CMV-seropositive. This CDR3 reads CASTDGGVRTGELFF. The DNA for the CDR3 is TGTGCCAGCACTGATGGGGGGGTCAGGACCGGGGAGCTGTTTTTT. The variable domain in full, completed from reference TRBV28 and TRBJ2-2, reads DVKVTQSSRYLVKRTGEKVFLECVQDMDHENMFWYRQDPGLGLRLIYFSYDVKMKEKGDIPEGYSVSREKKERFSLILESASTNQTSMYLCASTDGGVRTGELFFGEGSRLTVL.